Sequencing of this T cell receptor beta chain was carried out in a study of T cell responses to AZD1222 COVID-19 vaccine (dated by TCRdb to the early 2020s). For the wider study: AZD1222 recipients with second doses at about 4 weeks or about 12 weeks were pooled, because spike-specific TCR depth and breadth did not differ between schedules. Trial participants were enrolled by age into subgroups of 18-55, 56-69 and 70-plus years, and around 140, 26 and 57 TCR-sequenced participants, respectively, were included in these subgroups. A total of just over 230 trial participants underwent TCR sequencing, of whom about 200 received two doses of AZD1222 and around 26 received two doses of the MenACWY control vaccine.

The CDR3 regions of human TCRbeta chains were analyzed by immunosequencing. In the original analysis: TCRs in the repertoires were matched against a reference library of SARS-CoV-2-specific TCRs that had been generated with the MIRA antigen-specificity platform. Breadth meant the fraction of unique TCRs that were SARS-CoV-2-associated, whereas depth meant the fraction of total T cells that were SARS-CoV-2-associated. Using the MIRA data, each spike-specific TCR was assigned both to the spike region to which the TCR was reactive and to a CD4 or CD8 class. Log10-transformed breadth and depth values were compared by one-way ANOVA with Sidak's multiple comparisons tests. Sourced from immuneACCESS, this table was stored by TCRdb with only in-frame sequences that have V and J called. A share of the clones is absent; for the studies checked, an unresolved V gene accounts for under half, and the remainder has no known explanation. The DNA gave D and trimming, while V, J and clone size come from that table. The sample includes about 130,000 clones, with about four fifths observed a single time. The top ten hold approximately 4% of the sample.

This clone was picked up a small number of times. Its specific antigen is unknown. No base quality values were provided; no much bigger clone lies one nucleotide off. In the germline V gene (reference sequence), CDR1 corresponds to MNHEY and CDR2 to SMNVEV. Relative to germline, V is missing 3 bases and J is missing 4 bases, with 7 bases of the junction outside any gene match. The CDR3 holds 15 amino acids from the cysteine to the phenylalanine. Only the CDR3 DNA stays, 45 bases, in frame from base 1. According to the study, the label for this sample's time point signals: baseline before first vaccination. Samples from vaccinated people were obtained from the UK trials COV001 and COV002, which included a single-blind randomized controlled phase 2/3 trial of AZD1222 (ChAdOx1 nCoV-19) in healthy adults. For TCRbeta chain sequencing, PBMC samples from trial participants were taken at day 0 and at day 28 after the second dose.

The paper's findings and limits, for the study overall: Vaccine-associated CD4 TCRs spanned the whole spike protein, with dominant responses in regions 160-218 and 743-854. Conclusions about previously exposed vaccinees are limited because only five or six AZD1222 recipients were SARS-CoV-2 seropositive at baseline. After two AZD1222 doses, both the breadth and the depth of spike-specific TCRs were significantly higher than at day 0 and than in MenACWY recipients. Most participants were white British and females outnumbered males, and the authors suggested that clonal diversity may have been underestimated. The 56-69-year group was small, and its depth increase did not reach significance, likely because of low power. Reportedly, almost half of the unique spike-specific TCRs recognized epitopes lying outside the regions that are mutated in the B.1.351 and B.1.1.7 variants. Because no samples from the day 14 peak response were available, repertoires could be characterized only after the peak T cell response.

The TCR was taken from an adult in good health. Recombination linked TRBV27 to TRBJ2-3, with 7 middle bases fitting TRBD2. Specimen: peripheral blood, collected on day 0 of AZD1222 vaccination. The CDR3 reads CASSLASGASDTQYF. In nucleotides, the sequence is TGTGCCAGCAGTTTGGCTAGCGGAGCTTCAGATACGCAGTATTTT.